This is a list of T cell receptor beta chains from one sample in a study of radiotherapy plus CTLA-4 blockade in lung cancer. The protocol was immunoSEQ multiplex PCR, while the TCRdb copy is restricted to in-frame clones and leaves out a portion. The data contain some 74,000 clones, around 82% of them seen just once; the ten biggest clones take up 7% to 8.5%. The sample here was peripheral blood, taken from a patient treated with radiotherapy plus ipilimumab. The receptors shown here come from a human donor with non-small cell lung cancer who had a complete response to radiotherapy plus ipilimumab. Both conserved end residues are part of each CDR3. The D gene is left open where the match is weak. Clone size is given for some rows only: seen once, a few or many times, or a class if the clone is expanded.

d_call j_call v_call clone_size cdr3_aa cdr3_nt
NA TRBJ1-5 TRBV4-1 NA CASSHILTEAQHF TGCGCCAGCAGCCATATCCTAACTGAGGCCCAGCATTTT
NA TRBJ1-1 TRBV6-5 NA CASSYRGITNTEAFF TGTGCCAGCAGTTACAGGGGGATCACCAACACTGAAGCTTTCTTT
NA TRBJ2-7 TRBV5-6 NA CASRSLGASYEQYF TGTGCCAGCAGATCGTTAGGGGCCTCCTACGAGCAGTACTTC
TRBD1 TRBJ2-1 TRBV7-9 few CASSWVGTGVNEQFF TGTGCCAGCAGCTGGGTAGGAACAGGGGTGAATGAGCAGTTCTTC
NA TRBJ1-4 TRBV18 NA CASSPLGPPNSNEKLFF TGTGCCAGCTCACCTCTCGGTCCCCCGAATTCAAATGAAAAACTGTTTTTT
NA TRBJ2-7 TRBV6-5 NA CASSYSTGTYEQYF TGTGCCAGCAGTTACTCTACGGGCACCTACGAGCAGTACTTC
NA TRBJ1-1 TRBV11-3 NA CASSLEFRAEAFF TGTGCCAGCAGCTTAGAGTTCCGGGCTGAAGCTTTCTTT
NA TRBJ1-1 TRBV19 once CASSIGQYPGDTEAFF TGTGCCAGTAGTATTGGGCAGTATCCCGGGGACACTGAAGCTTTCTTT
TRBD1 TRBJ1-2 TRBV29-1 NA CSVTPGQGYGYTF TGCAGCGTTACTCCGGGACAGGGATATGGCTACACCTTC
NA TRBJ1-2 TRBV29-1 once CSVSGGREGYGYTF TGCAGCGTTTCTGGGGGGAGGGAGGGGTATGGCTACACCTTC
NA TRBJ1-6 TRBV5-5 NA CASSLVTGGSYNSPLHF TGTGCCAGCAGCTTGGTTACAGGTGGCTCCTATAATTCACCCCTCCACTTT
TRBD1 TRBJ2-5 TRBV7-9 NA CASSLPGQGGTQYF TGTGCCAGCAGCTTGCCGGGACAGGGAGGGACCCAGTACTTC
NA TRBJ1-1 TRBV6-1 NA CASSPSGRVVTEAFF TGTGCCAGCAGTCCCTCGGGGCGGGTGGTTACTGAAGCTTTCTTT
NA TRBJ2-1 TRBV7-8 NA CASSLTTGTPNEQFF TGTGCCAGCAGCTTAACAACCGGGACTCCAAATGAGCAGTTCTTC
TRBD2 TRBJ2-3 TRBV7-7 few CASSLRPSGSGDTQYF TGTGCTAGCAGCTTAAGGCCTAGCGGGAGCGGGGATACGCAGTATTTT
TRBD1 TRBJ2-3 TRBV19 NA CASSITGERDTQYF TGTGCCAGTAGTATCACAGGGGAACGGGATACGCAGTATTTT
TRBD2 TRBJ2-2 TRBV5-1 NA CASSLDGLADNTGELFF TGCGCCAGCAGCTTGGATGGACTAGCGGATAACACCGGGGAGCTGTTTTTT
NA TRBJ2-7 TRBV27 NA CASSLLSSYEQYF TGTGCCAGCAGTCTCCTAAGCTCCTACGAGCAGTACTTC
NA TRBJ1-2 TRBV29-1 NA CSVDSQGTDGGYTF TGCAGCGTTGATAGCCAGGGGACTGATGGTGGCTACACCTTC
NA TRBJ2-6 TRBV4-3 few CASSQEYGAWANVLTF TGCGCCAGCAGCCAAGAGTACGGGGCATGGGCCAACGTCCTGACTTTC
NA TRBJ1-2 TRBV7-8 NA CASTRHAGNYGYTF TGTGCCAGCACCCGACACGCGGGGAACTATGGCTACACCTTC
NA TRBJ2-7 TRBV7-9 NA CASSKPGTLFYEQYF TGTGCCAGCAGCAAACCTGGGACCCTCTTCTACGAGCAGTACTTC
NA TRBJ2-1 TRBV13 NA CASSPPGAKVSYNEQFF TGTGCCAGCAGCCCACCGGGCGCCAAGGTATCCTACAATGAGCAGTTCTTC
NA TRBJ1-5 TRBV7-2 NA CASSYENQPQHF TGTGCCAGCAGCTACGAGAATCAGCCCCAGCATTTT
NA TRBJ2-5 TRBV28 once CASSPGGQQETQYF TGTGCCAGCAGCCCGGGGGGACAGCAAGAGACCCAGTACTTC
NA TRBJ1-4 TRBV6-5 NA CASSSVEPSGEKLFF TGTGCCAGCAGTTCAGTCGAGCCTTCAGGGGAAAAACTGTTTTTT
NA TRBJ2-7 TRBV10-2 NA CASRGFGDRYEQYF TGCGCCAGCAGGGGTTTCGGGGATCGGTACGAGCAGTACTTC
TRBD2 TRBJ2-1 TRBV7-9 few CASSSVGSGSSYNEQFF TGTGCCAGCAGCTCCGTGGGTAGCGGGAGCTCCTACAATGAGCAGTTCTTC
TRBD1 TRBJ2-5 TRBV14 NA CASSFGQGPQETQYF TGTGCCAGCAGCTTCGGACAGGGACCTCAAGAGACCCAGTACTTC
NA TRBJ1-3 TRBV18 few CASSPPETGSGNTIYF TGTGCCAGCTCACCACCCGAAACGGGTTCTGGAAACACCATATATTTT
NA TRBJ2-3 TRBV9 NA CASSVGTASTDTQYF TGTGCCAGCAGCGTAGGGACGGCTAGCACAGATACGCAGTATTTT
NA TRBJ1-2 TRBV5-1 NA CASSPGQADYGYTF TGCGCCAGCAGCCCGGGCCAGGCGGACTATGGCTACACCTTC
NA TRBJ1-2 TRBV28 NA CASSLGQNYGYTF TGTGCCAGCAGTTTAGGACAGAACTATGGCTACACCTTC
NA TRBJ2-3 TRBV11-2 NA CASSFRGKSTDTQYF TGTGCCAGCAGCTTCAGGGGTAAGAGTACAGATACGCAGTATTTT
NA TRBJ2-7 TRBV5-1 few CASSLDLALTGEQYF TGCGCCAGCAGCTTGGATCTTGCCCTAACGGGCGAGCAGTACTTC
TRBD1 TRBJ1-1 TRBV25-1 NA CASSDYGAGGGGTEAFF TGTGCCAGCAGTGATTATGGGGCAGGGGGCGGGGGCACTGAAGCTTTCTTT
NA TRBJ1-5 TRBV2 NA CASSQGISNQPQHF TGTGCCAGCAGCCAGGGAATTAGCAATCAGCCCCAGCATTTT
TRBD1 TRBJ2-2 TRBV10-1 NA CASSAGGRDTGELFF TGCGCCAGCAGTGCAGGGGGCCGGGACACCGGGGAGCTGTTTTTT
NA TRBJ1-2 TRBV7-9 NA CASSLDYWGDSYGYTF TGTGCCAGCAGCTTAGATTATTGGGGGGATTCCTATGGCTACACCTTC
NA TRBJ2-5 TRBV30 NA CAWSAVRATQYF TGTGCCTGGAGTGCAGTTCGGGCAACCCAGTACTTC
NA TRBJ1-5 TRBV5-5 NA CASSLGVSPTGSNQPQHF TGTGCCAGCAGCTTGGGGGTCAGTCCCACCGGAAGCAATCAGCCCCAGCATTTT